This T cell receptor (beta chain) was found in a study of T cell responses to AZD1222 COVID-19 vaccine. Measured with immunoSEQ multiplex PCR; TCRdb has only the in-frame clones, and not every one. The sample contains 75,000 to 80,000 clones, about 80% of which appear only once. This clone has a single count. Germline CDR1 LNHDA, CDR2 SQIVND (reference sequence). V was pared by 6 bases and J by 4 bases, with 4 bases of the junction left unmatched. CDR3 size: 13 residues. This receptor was taken from an adult who received the MenACWY meningococcal vaccine as a control. Specimen: peripheral blood, collected 28 days after the second dose of the MenACWY control vaccine. The chain couples TRBV19 to TRBJ1-2; 8 bases are shared with TRBD1. The CDR3 region is CASRRTGPYGYTF. The CDR3 bases are TGTGCCAGTAGAAGGACAGGGCCCTATGGCTACACCTTC.